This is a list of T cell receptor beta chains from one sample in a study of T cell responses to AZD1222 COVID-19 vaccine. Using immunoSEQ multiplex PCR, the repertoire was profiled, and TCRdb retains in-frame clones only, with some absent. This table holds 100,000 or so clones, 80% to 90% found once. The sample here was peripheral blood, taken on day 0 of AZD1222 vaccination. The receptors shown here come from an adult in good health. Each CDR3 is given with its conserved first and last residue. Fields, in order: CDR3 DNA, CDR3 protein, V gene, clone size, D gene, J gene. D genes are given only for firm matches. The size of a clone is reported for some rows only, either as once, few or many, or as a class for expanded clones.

TGTGCCAGCAGCTTAAATAGGGCAGATACGCAGTATTTT	CASSLNRADTQYF	TRBV7-2	-	-	TRBJ2-3
TGTGCCTGGAGACAACGGACTAGCAGCAATGAGCAGTTCTTC	CAWRQRTSSNEQFF	TRBV30	-	TRBD2	TRBJ2-1
TGTGCCAGCAGATACTCCGCGGGGGGCGGCACTGAAGCTTTCTTT	CASRYSAGGGTEAFF	TRBV28	-	-	TRBJ1-1
TGCGCCAGCAGCCAAGAAAGGCTAGCGGGGAATGAGCAGTTCTTC	CASSQERLAGNEQFF	TRBV4-1	few	TRBD2	TRBJ2-1
TGTGCCAGCTCACCTTCAGGAATGGGGGCCTACGAGCAGTACTTC	CASSPSGMGAYEQYF	TRBV18	-	-	TRBJ2-7
TGTGCCAGCAGCCCGCAGGTCGGGGCTGGGGCCAACGTCCTGACTTTC	CASSPQVGAGANVLTF	TRBV9	-	-	TRBJ2-6
TGTGCCTGCCAAGCAGGGGGAGGCACCTATAATTCACCCCTCCACTTT	CACQAGGGTYNSPLHF	TRBV30	-	TRBD1	TRBJ1-6
TGTGCCAGTAGGGACAGAATGAACACTGAAGCTTTCTTT	CASRDRMNTEAFF	TRBV19	-	-	TRBJ1-1
TGTGCCAGTAGTAGGGGGGGATTTTCTAGCACAGATACGCAGTATTTT	CASSRGGFSSTDTQYF	TRBV19	once	TRBD2	TRBJ2-3
TGTGCCAGCAGTTTAAACGAGCAGTACTTC	CASSLNEQYF	TRBV28	-	-	TRBJ2-7